A selection of T cell receptor beta chains follows, all from one sample in a study of T-cell reconstitution after alpha-beta-depleted transplantation in children. TCRdb reprocessed the PCR reads via MiXCR and lists one record per CDR3 protein. The sample shows about 120,000 distinct CDR3 sequences, 20% to 25% of them seen only once. The sample consisted of PBMCs, mostly from graft donor cells, taken 180 days after TCRalphabeta/CD19-depleted stem cell transplant. The receptors stem from a male patient aged 2-15 years who had a stem cell transplant for chronic granulomatous disease, so the T cells may come from the graft donor. CDR3s include the opening cysteine and the closing phenylalanine or tryptophan. The D gene is left open where the match is weak. Some rows mark clone size as missing; the rest say once, few, many or name a class of expanded clone.

TRBJ1-1	NA	NA	TRBV7-8	15	CASTPFLNGNTEAFF	TGTGCCAGCACCCCCTTTTTGAACGGGAACACTGAAGCTTTCTTT
TRBJ2-1	NA	many	TRBV18	14	CASSPASAYNEQFF	TGTGCCAGCTCACCAGCTAGTGCCTACAATGAGCAGTTCTTC
TRBJ2-1	NA	few	TRBV20-1	17	CSARDRKTPGLPNEQFF	TGCAGTGCTAGAGACCGAAAGACCCCGGGGTTGCCCAATGAGCAGTTCTTC
TRBJ1-1	NA	few	TRBV4-1	16	CASSRQGGMFNTEAFF	TGCGCCAGCAGCCGGCAGGGAGGAATGTTTAACACTGAAGCTTTCTTT
TRBJ2-1	NA	many	TRBV6-2/TRBV6-3	15	CASYPTASGMDEQFF	TGTGCCAGCTACCCGACGGCGTCGGGGATGGATGAGCAGTTCTTC
TRBJ2-5	NA	few	TRBV5-1	14	CASSLAGQTETQYF	TGCGCCAGCAGCTTGGCAGGCCAGACGGAGACCCAGTACTTC
TRBJ2-7	NA	many	TRBV29-1	13	CSVEGDSPYEQYF	TGCAGCGTTGAAGGGGACTCCCCCTACGAGCAGTACTTC
TRBJ2-1	TRBD2	NA	TRBV5-1	22	CASSLGLKTSGSAAPRNNEQFF	TGCGCCAGCAGCTTGGGACTCAAGACTAGCGGGAGCGCTGCCCCTCGGAACAATGAGCAGTTCTTC
TRBJ2-3	NA	NA	TRBV15	13	CATSRAGPDTQYF	TGTGCCACCAGTCGAGCCGGGCCAGATACGCAGTATTTT
TRBJ2-1	TRBD2	NA	TRBV15	15	CATSREASGSDEQFF	TGTGCCACCAGCAGAGAGGCTAGCGGGAGCGATGAGCAGTTCTTC
TRBJ1-2	NA	many	TRBV10-3	15	CAISELRAGRDGYTF	TGTGCCATCAGTGAGCTTCGGGCAGGGAGGGATGGCTACACCTTC
TRBJ2-1	TRBD1	many	TRBV20-1	18	CSAWTGFESMRSYNEQFF	TGCAGTGCCTGGACAGGGTTCGAATCTATGCGCTCCTACAATGAGCAGTTCTTC
TRBJ2-1	NA	many	TRBV20-1	13	CSASWGKGDEQFF	TGCAGTGCTAGTTGGGGTAAGGGGGATGAGCAGTTCTTC
TRBJ2-2	NA	few	TRBV15	13	CATSRDESGELFF	TGTGCCACCAGCAGAGATGAGTCCGGGGAGCTGTTTTTT
TRBJ2-7	NA	many	TRBV5-6	11	CASSLVSEQYF	TGTGCCAGCAGCTTGGTGAGCGAGCAGTACTTC
TRBJ2-3	NA	NA	TRBV5-1	15	CASSLTGQRTDTQYF	TGCGCCAGCAGCTTGACAGGTCAGAGAACAGATACGCAGTATTTT
TRBJ2-3	NA	few	TRBV9	13	CASSVEGRDTQYF	TGTGCCAGCAGCGTAGAGGGGCGCGATACGCAGTATTTT
TRBJ1-5	NA	NA	TRBV15	14	CATSSDRHEGPQHF	TGTGCCACCAGCAGCGACCGACATGAGGGGCCCCAGCATTTT
TRBJ2-7	NA	NA	TRBV10-3	13	CAIRDGTSYEQYF	TGTGCCATCAGGGACGGGACGTCCTACGAGCAGTACTTC
TRBJ2-7	TRBD2	NA	TRBV7-2	14	CASTLLAGSYEQYF	TGTGCCAGCACCCTCCTAGCGGGATCCTACGAGCAGTACTTC
TRBJ1-2	NA	many	TRBV12-3/TRBV12-4	13	CASRRTTPGGYTF	TGTGCCAGCAGGCGGACAACCCCGGGTGGCTACACCTTC
TRBJ2-4	TRBD1	NA	TRBV7-6	16	CASSLGGQGTKNIQYF	TGTGCCAGCAGCTTAGGGGGACAGGGCACCAAAAACATTCAGTACTTC
TRBJ2-2	NA	NA	TRBV20-1	13	CSAYQGYTGELFF	TGCAGTGCTTACCAGGGTTACACCGGGGAGCTGTTTTTT
TRBJ2-1	TRBD2	few	TRBV29-1	16	CSVAGGRASLHNEQFF	TGCAGCGTTGCTGGCGGGAGGGCTTCTCTTCACAATGAGCAGTTCTTC
TRBJ2-4	NA	many	TRBV25-1	13	CASSVPGSNIQYF	TGTGCCAGCAGTGTTCCAGGGAGCAACATTCAGTACTTC
TRBJ2-3	NA	NA	TRBV7-2	17	CASSSQPGLRRLDTQYF	TGTGCCAGCAGCTCTCAACCGGGATTACGGAGATTAGATACGCAGTATTTT
TRBJ2-3	NA	many	TRBV20-1	14	CSARGSGSEYTQYF	TGCAGTGCTAGAGGCTCAGGCTCCGAGTATACGCAGTATTTT
TRBJ2-7	TRBD2	few	TRBV5-6	15	CASSFAGVRAYEQYF	TGTGCCAGCAGCTTTGCGGGAGTTAGGGCCTACGAGCAGTACTTC
TRBJ1-1	NA	once	TRBV10-2	14	CASSQDGLNTEAFF	TGCGCCAGCAGTCAGGACGGCTTGAACACTGAAGCTTTCTTT
TRBJ2-5	NA	many	TRBV21-1	16	CASTHAGVGGQETQYF	TGTGCCAGCACCCACGCCGGGGTAGGAGGGCAAGAGACCCAGTACTTC
TRBJ2-7	NA	NA	TRBV12-3/TRBV12-4	15	CASSPLGGLGDEQYF	TGTGCCAGCAGTCCACTTGGGGGACTGGGGGACGAGCAGTACTTC
TRBJ2-1	TRBD2	NA	TRBV30	16	CAWSPTSGATLDEQFF	TGTGCCTGGAGCCCGACTAGCGGGGCTACTTTGGATGAGCAGTTCTTC
TRBJ2-2	NA	few	TRBV30	13	CAWSSGNTGELFF	TGTGCCTGGAGTAGCGGGAACACCGGGGAGCTGTTTTTT
TRBJ1-4	NA	NA	TRBV5-1	15	CASSPAGTANEKLFF	TGCGCCAGCAGCCCGGCGGGGACGGCCAATGAAAAACTGTTTTTT
TRBJ2-7	NA	many	TRBV19	14	CASSIRSASYEQYF	TGTGCCAGTAGTATTCGCTCGGCCTCCTACGAGCAGTACTTC
TRBJ2-5	NA	many	TRBV29-1	13	CSVERGAQETQYF	TGCAGCGTTGAGCGGGGAGCCCAAGAGACCCAGTACTTC
TRBJ2-7	NA	few	TRBV9	15	CASSARPGTPYEQYF	TGTGCCAGCAGCGCCAGACCCGGCACCCCCTACGAGCAGTACTTC
TRBJ2-2	NA	NA	TRBV5-6	14	CAMGLGLPTGELFF	TGTGCCATGGGCCTCGGGCTTCCCACCGGGGAGCTGTTTTTT
TRBJ2-5	NA	many	TRBV15	15	CATSRDRGRQETQYF	TGTGCCACCAGCAGAGATCGGGGGAGGCAAGAGACCCAGTACTTC
TRBJ2-7	NA	few	TRBV12-3/TRBV12-4	13	CASQPAGMDEQYF	TGTGCCAGCCAGCCGGCGGGGATGGACGAGCAGTACTTC